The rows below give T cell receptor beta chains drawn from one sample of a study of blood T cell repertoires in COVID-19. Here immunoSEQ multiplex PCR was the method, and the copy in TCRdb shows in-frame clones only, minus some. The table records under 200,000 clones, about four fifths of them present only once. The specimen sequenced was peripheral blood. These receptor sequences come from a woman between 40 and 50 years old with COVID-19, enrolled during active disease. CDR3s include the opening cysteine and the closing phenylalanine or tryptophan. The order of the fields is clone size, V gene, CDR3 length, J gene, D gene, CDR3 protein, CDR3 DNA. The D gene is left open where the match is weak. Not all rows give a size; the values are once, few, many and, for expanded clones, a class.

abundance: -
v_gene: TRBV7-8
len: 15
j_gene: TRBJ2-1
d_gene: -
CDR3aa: CASSLRTASRDEQFF
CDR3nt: TGTGCCAGCAGCTTACGGACTGCTAGCCGGGATGAGCAGTTCTTC

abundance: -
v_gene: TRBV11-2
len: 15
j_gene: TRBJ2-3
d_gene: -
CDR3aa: CASSLGLIDTDTQYF
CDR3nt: TGTGCCAGCAGCTTAGGACTGATTGATACAGATACGCAGTATTTT

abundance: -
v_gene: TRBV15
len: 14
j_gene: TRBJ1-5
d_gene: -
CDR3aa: CATSRDQGSQPQHF
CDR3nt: TGTGCCACCAGCAGAGATCAGGGGAGCCAGCCCCAGCATTTT

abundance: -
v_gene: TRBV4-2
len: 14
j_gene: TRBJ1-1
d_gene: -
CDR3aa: CASSQGQENTEAFF
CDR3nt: TGTGCCAGCAGCCAAGGACAGGAGAACACTGAAGCTTTCTTT

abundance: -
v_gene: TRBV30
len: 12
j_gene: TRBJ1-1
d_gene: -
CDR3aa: CAWNSVNTEAFF
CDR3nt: TGTGCCTGGAATAGCGTGAACACTGAAGCTTTCTTT

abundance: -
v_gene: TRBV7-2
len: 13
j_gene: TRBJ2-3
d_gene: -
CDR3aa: CASSLEKRSTQYF
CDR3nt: TGTGCCAGCAGCTTAGAAAAGAGAAGTACGCAGTATTTT

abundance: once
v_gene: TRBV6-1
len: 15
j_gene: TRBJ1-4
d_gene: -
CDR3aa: CASSERQGHNEKLFF
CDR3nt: TGTGCCAGCAGTGAAAGGCAGGGTCATAATGAAAAACTGTTTTTT

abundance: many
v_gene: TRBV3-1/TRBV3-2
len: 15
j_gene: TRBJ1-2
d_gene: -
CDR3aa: CASSQVLETNYGYTF
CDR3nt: TGTGCCAGCAGCCAAGTATTAGAAACCAACTATGGCTACACCTTC

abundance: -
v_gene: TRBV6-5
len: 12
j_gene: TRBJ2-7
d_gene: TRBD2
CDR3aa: CAGGTAGGEQYF
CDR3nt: TGTGCCGGGGGGACGGCGGGAGGCGAGCAGTACTTC

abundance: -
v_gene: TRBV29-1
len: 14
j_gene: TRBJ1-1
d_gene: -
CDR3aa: CSVARLEPRTEAFF
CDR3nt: TGCAGCGTTGCGAGACTTGAGCCCCGCACTGAAGCTTTCTTT

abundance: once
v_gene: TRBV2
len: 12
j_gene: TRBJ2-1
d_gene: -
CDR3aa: CASGDRGNEQFF
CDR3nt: TGTGCCAGCGGGGACCGGGGGAATGAGCAGTTCTTC

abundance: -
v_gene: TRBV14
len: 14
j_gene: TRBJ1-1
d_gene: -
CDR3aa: CASSQDPGGVEAFF
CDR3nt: TGTGCCAGCAGCCAAGATCCGGGGGGCGTTGAAGCTTTCTTT

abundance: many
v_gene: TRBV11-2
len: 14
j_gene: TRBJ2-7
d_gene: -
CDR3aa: CASTPPAGNYEQYF
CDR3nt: TGTGCCAGCACCCCCCCCGCAGGGAACTACGAGCAGTACTTC

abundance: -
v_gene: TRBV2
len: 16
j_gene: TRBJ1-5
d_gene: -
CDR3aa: CASSTGTYLGNQPQHF
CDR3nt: TGTGCCAGCAGTACCGGGACTTATTTGGGCAATCAGCCCCAGCATTTT

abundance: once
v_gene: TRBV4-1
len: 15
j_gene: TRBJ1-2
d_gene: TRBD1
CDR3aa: CASSQDDRANYGYTF
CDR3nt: TGCGCCAGCAGCCAAGATGACAGGGCTAACTATGGCTACACCTTC

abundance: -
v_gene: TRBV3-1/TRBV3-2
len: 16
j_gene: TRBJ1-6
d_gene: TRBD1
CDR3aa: CASSQASHRGNSPLHF
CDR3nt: TGTGCCAGCAGCCAGGCCTCCCACAGGGGAAATTCACCCCTCCACTTT

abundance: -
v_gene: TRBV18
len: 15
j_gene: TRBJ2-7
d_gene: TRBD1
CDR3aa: CASSSRRTGGHEQYF
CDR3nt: TGTGCCAGCTCGTCCCGGCGGACAGGGGGCCACGAGCAGTACTTC

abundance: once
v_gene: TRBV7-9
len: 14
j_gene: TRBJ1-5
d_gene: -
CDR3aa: CASTPGEGFGPQHF
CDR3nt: TGTGCCAGCACCCCAGGCGAGGGATTCGGGCCCCAGCATTTT

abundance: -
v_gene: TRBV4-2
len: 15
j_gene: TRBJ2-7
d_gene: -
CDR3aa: CASSQIQGPGSEQYF
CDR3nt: TGTGCCAGCAGCCAAATACAGGGTCCCGGTAGCGAGCAGTACTTC

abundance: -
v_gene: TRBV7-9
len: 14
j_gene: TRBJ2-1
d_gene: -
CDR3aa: CASSVVTGSNEQFF
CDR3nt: TGTGCCAGCAGCGTGGTGACTGGATCCAATGAGCAGTTCTTC

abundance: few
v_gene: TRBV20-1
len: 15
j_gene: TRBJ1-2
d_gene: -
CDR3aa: CSAGERWGLGDGYTF
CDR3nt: TGCAGTGCTGGTGAGCGATGGGGGCTCGGCGATGGCTACACCTTC